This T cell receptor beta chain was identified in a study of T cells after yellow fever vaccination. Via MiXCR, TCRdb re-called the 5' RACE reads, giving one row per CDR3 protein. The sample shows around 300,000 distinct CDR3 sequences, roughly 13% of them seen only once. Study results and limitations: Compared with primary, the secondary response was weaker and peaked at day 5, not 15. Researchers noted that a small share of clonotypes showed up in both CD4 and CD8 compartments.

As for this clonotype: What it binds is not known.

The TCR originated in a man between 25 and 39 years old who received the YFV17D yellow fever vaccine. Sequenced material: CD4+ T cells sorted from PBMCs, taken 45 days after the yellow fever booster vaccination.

The CDR3 bases are TGTGCCAGCAGCCCCCCCAGTAGTGAGCAGTTCTTC. This gives the protein CASSPPSSEQFF. The chain combines TRBV7-3 with TRBJ2-1, with D unresolved. Trimming left V 5 bases short and J 9 bases short, with 11 bases between. Germline V CDR1 and CDR2: SGHTA, FQGTGA. This CDR3 region has 12 residues. Variable domain in full (rest from reference TRBV7-3 and TRBJ2-1): GAGVSQTPSNKVTEKGKYVELRCDPISGHTALYWYRQSLGQGPEFLIYFQGTGAADDSGLPNDRFFAVRPEGSVSTLKIQRTERGDSAVYLCASSPPSSEQFFGPGTRLTVL.